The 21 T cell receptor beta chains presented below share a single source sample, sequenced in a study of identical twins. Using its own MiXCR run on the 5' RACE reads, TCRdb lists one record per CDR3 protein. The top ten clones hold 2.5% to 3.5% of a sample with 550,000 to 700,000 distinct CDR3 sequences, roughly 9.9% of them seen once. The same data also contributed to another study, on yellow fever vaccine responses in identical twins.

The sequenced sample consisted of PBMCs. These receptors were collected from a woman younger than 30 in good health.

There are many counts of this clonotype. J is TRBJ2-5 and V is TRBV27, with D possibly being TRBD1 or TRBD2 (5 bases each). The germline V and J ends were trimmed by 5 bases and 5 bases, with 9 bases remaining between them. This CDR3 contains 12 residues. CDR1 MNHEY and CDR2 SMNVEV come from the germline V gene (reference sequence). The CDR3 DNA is TGTGCCAGCAGTAAGGGACCGGAGACCCAGTACTTC. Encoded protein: CASSKGPETQYF.

This CDR3 is CASSYRDSPYEQYF. CDR3 sequence (DNA): TGTGCCAGCAGTTATAGGGACAGCCCCTACGAGCAGTACTTC. The chain is built from TRBV7-9 and TRBJ2-7; TRBD1 aligns across 7 bases. The trim removed 6 bases at V and 2 bases at J, leaving 7 bases unmatched. CDR1 and CDR2 from the germline V gene are SEHNR and FQNEAQ (reference sequence). The CDR3 covers 14 residues.

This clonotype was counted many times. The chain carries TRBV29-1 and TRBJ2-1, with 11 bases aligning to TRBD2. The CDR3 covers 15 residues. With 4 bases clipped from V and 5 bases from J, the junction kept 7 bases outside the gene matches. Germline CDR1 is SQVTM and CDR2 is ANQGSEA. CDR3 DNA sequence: TGCAGCGTTGTACTCCTAGCGGGGGGTCACAATGAGCAGTTCTTC. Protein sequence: CSVVLLAGGHNEQFF.

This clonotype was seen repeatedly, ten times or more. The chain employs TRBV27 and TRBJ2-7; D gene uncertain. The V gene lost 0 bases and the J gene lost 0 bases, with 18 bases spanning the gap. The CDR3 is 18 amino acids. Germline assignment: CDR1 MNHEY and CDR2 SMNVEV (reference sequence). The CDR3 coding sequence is TGTGCCAGCAGTTTATCGTCCCCTTCCGGCACTGGCTCCTACGAGCAGTACTTC. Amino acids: CASSLSSPSGTGSYEQYF.

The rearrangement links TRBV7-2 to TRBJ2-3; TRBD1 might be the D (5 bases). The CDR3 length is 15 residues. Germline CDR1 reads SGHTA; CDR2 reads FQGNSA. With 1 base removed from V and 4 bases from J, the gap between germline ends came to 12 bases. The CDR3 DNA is TGTGCCAGCAGCTTAGGCAGGGTAGGGGCAGATACGCAGTATTTT. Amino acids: CASSLGRVGADTQYF.

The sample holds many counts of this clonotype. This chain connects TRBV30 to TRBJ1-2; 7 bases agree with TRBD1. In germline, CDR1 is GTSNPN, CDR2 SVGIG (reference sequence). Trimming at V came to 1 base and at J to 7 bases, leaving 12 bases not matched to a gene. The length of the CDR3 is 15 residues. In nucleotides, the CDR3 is TGTGCCTGGAGTGCGACAGGGAGGCTTTCGGCTGGCTACACCTTC. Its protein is CAWSATGRLSAGYTF.

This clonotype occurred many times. The CDR3 is CASSEYQATDTQYF. CDR3 nucleotide sequence: TGTGCCAGCAGTGAATATCAGGCTACAGATACGCAGTATTTT. This chain links TRBV2 with TRBJ2-3; no reliable D call. The germline V and J ends were trimmed by 2 bases and 3 bases, with 9 bases remaining between them. From germline, CDR1 is SNHLY and CDR2 FYNNEI. CDR3 length: 14 residues.

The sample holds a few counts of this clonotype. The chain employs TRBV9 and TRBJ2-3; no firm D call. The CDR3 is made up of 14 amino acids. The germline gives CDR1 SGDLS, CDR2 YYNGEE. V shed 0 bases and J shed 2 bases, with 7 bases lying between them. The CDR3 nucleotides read TGTGCCAGCAGCGTAGCAAGCGCCACAGATACGCAGTATTTT. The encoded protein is CASSVASATDTQYF.

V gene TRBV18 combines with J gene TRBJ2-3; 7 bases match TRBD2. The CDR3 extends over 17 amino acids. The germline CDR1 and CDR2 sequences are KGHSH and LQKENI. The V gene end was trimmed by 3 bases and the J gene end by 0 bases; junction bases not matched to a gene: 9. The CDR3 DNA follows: TGTGCCAGCTCACCCCTCCAGACTAGCTCTAGCACAGATACGCAGTATTTT. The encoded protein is CASSPLQTSSSTDTQYF. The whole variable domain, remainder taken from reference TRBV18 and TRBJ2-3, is NAGVMQNPRHLVRRRGQEARLRCSPMKGHSHVYWYRQLPEEGLKFMVYLQKENIIDESGMPKERFSAEFPKEGPSILRIQQVVRGDSAAYFCASSPLQTSSSTDTQYFGPGTRLTVL.

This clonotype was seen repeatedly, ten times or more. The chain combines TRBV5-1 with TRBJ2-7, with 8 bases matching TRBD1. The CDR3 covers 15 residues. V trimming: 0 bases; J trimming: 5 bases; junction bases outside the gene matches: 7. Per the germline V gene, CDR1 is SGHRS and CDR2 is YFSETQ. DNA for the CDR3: TGCGCCAGCAGCTTGGTACTGCAGGGGGCACACGAGCAGTACTTC. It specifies CASSLVLQGAHEQYF. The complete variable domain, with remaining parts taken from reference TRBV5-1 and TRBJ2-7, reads KAGVTQTPRYLIKTRGQQVTLSCSPISGHRSVSWYQQTPGQGLQFLFEYFSETQRNKGNFPGRFSGRQFSNSRSEMNVSTLELGDSALYLCASSLVLQGAHEQYFGPGTRLTVT.

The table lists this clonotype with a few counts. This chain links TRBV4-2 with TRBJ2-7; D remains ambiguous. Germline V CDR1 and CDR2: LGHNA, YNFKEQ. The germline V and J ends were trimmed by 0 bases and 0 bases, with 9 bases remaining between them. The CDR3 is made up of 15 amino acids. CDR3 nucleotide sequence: TGTGCCAGCAGCCAAGATCGGAGTAGCTCCTACGAGCAGTACTTC. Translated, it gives CASSQDRSSSYEQYF.

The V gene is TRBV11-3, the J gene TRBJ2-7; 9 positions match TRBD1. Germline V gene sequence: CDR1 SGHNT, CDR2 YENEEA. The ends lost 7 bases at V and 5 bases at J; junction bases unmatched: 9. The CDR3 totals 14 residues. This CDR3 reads CASTETGGKDEQYF. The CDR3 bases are TGTGCCAGCACCGAGACAGGGGGAAAGGACGAGCAGTACTTC. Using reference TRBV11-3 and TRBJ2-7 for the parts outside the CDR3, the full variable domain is EAGVVQSPRYKIIEKKQPVAFWCNPISGHNTLYWYLQNLGQGPELLIRYENEEAVDDSQLPKDRFSAERLKGVDSTLKIQPAELGDSAVYLCASTETGGKDEQYFGPGTRLTVT.

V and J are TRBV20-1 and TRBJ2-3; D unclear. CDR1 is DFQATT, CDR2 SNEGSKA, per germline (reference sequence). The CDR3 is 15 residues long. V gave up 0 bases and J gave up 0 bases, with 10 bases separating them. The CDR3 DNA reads TGCAGTGCTAGAGATTCCTGGACCAGCACAGATACGCAGTATTTT. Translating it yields CSARDSWTSTDTQYF.

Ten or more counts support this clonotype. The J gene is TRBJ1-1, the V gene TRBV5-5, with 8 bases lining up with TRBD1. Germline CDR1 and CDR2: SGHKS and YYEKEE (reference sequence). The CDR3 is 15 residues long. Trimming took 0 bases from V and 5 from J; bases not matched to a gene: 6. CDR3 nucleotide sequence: TGTGCCAGCAGCTTGGGCCCACAGGGGGGAACTGAAGCTTTCTTT. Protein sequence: CASSLGPQGGTEAFF.

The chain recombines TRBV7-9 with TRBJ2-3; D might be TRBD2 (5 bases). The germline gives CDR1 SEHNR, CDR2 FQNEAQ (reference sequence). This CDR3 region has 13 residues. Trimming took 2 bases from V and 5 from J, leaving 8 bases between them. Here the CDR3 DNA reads TGTGCCAGCAGCTTAACGGGAATAGATACGCAGTATTTT. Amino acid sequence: CASSLTGIDTQYF. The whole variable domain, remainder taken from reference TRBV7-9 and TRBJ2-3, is DTGVSQNPRHKITKRGQNVTFRCDPISEHNRLYWYRQTLGQGPEFLTYFQNEAQLEKSRLLSDRFSAERPKGSFSTLEIQRTEQGDSAMYLCASSLTGIDTQYFGPGTRLTVL.

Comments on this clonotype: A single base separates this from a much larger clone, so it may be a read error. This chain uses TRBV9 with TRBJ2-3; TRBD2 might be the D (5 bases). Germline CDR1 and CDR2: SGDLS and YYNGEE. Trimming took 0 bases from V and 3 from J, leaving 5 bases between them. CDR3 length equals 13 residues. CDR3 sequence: CASSVGRTDTQYF. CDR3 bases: TGTGCCAGCAGCGTAGGGAGGACAGATACGCAGTATTTT. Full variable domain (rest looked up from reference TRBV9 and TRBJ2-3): DSGVTQTPKHLITATGQRVTLRCSPRSGDLSVYWYQQSLDQGLQFLIQYYNGEERAKGNILERFSAQQFPDLHSELNLSSLELGDSALYFCASSVGRTDTQYFGPGTRLTVL.

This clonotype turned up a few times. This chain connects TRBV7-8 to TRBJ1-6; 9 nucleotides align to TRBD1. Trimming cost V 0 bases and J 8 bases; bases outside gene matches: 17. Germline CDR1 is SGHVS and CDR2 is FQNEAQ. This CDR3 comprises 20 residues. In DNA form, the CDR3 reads TGTGCCAGCAGCTTAGCGTCCGGGACAGGGTATCCACCAGCGTATTCACCCCTCCACTTT. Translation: CASSLASGTGYPPAYSPLHF.

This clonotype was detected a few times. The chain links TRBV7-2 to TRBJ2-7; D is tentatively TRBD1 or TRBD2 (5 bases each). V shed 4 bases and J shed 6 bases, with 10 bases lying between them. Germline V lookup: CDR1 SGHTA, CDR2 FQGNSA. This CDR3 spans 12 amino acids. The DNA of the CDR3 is TGTGCCAGCAGCTACCGGGGACGCGAGCAGTACTTC. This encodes CASSYRGREQYF.

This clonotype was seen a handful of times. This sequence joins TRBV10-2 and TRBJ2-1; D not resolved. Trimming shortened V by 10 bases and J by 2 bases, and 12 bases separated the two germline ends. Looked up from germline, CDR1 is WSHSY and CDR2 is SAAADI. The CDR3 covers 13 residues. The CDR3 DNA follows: TGCGCCACCCGCGATCCAACCTACAATGAGCAGTTCTTC. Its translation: CATRDPTYNEQFF.

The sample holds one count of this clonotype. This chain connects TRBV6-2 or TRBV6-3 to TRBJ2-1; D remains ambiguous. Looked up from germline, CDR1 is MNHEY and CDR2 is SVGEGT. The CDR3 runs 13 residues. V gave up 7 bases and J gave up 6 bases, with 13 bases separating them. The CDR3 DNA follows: TGTGCCAGCAACTCGTTTCAGATCAATGAGCAGTTCTTC. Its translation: CASNSFQINEQFF.

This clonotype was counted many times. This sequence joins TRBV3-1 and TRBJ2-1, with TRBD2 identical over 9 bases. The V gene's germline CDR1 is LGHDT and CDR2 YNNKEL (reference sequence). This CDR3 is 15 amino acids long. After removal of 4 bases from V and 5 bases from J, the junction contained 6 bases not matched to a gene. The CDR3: CASSPAAGGDNEQFF. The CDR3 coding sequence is TGTGCCAGCAGCCCCGCAGCGGGAGGCGACAATGAGCAGTTCTTC.